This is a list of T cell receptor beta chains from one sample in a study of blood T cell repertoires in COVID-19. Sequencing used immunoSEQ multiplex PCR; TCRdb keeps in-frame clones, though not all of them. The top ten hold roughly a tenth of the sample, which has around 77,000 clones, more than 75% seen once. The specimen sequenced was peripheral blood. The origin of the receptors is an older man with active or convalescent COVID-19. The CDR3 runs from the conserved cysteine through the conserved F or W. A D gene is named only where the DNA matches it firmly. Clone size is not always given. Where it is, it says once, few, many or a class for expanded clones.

CDR3 protein: CSVGQADNYGYTF
CDR3 DNA: TGCAGCGTGGGACAGGCCGATAACTATGGCTACACCTTC
J gene: TRBJ1-2
V gene: TRBV29-1
clone size: NA
D gene: TRBD1

CDR3 protein: CASSLSASGELNSYEQYF
CDR3 DNA: TGCGCCAGCAGCTTGTCCGCTAGCGGGGAATTGAACTCCTACGAGCAGTACTTC
J gene: TRBJ2-7
V gene: TRBV5-1
clone size: NA
D gene: TRBD2

CDR3 protein: CATRDRAFSYEQYF
CDR3 DNA: TGTGCCACCCGGGACAGGGCCTTCTCCTACGAGCAGTACTTC
J gene: TRBJ2-7
V gene: TRBV25-1
clone size: few
D gene: TRBD1

CDR3 protein: CASSLTGSSYEQYF
CDR3 DNA: TGCGCCAGCAGCCTGACAGGGAGCTCCTACGAGCAGTACTTC
J gene: TRBJ2-7
V gene: TRBV4-1
clone size: NA
D gene: TRBD1

CDR3 protein: CASSWTTYRYF
CDR3 DNA: TGTGCCAGCAGTTGGACAACTTATCGGTACTTC
J gene: TRBJ2-7
V gene: TRBV28
clone size: NA
D gene: NA

CDR3 protein: CASRGKAGIRPNYGYTF
CDR3 DNA: TGTGCCAGCAGGGGGAAGGCGGGGATACGACCTAACTATGGCTACACCTTC
J gene: TRBJ1-2
V gene: TRBV2
clone size: NA
D gene: NA

CDR3 protein: CASSFLAGNQGDTQYF
CDR3 DNA: TGTGCCAGCAGCTTCCTAGCGGGCAACCAGGGGGATACGCAGTATTTT
J gene: TRBJ2-3
V gene: TRBV7-2
clone size: NA
D gene: TRBD2

CDR3 protein: CAQTLGQQETQYF
CDR3 DNA: TGTGCCCAAACACTGGGACAGCAAGAGACCCAGTACTTC
J gene: TRBJ2-5
V gene: TRBV2
clone size: NA
D gene: TRBD1

CDR3 protein: CASSIGAGSPLHF
CDR3 DNA: TGCGCCAGCAGTATAGGTGCGGGTTCACCCCTCCACTTT
J gene: TRBJ1-6
V gene: TRBV5-1
clone size: NA
D gene: NA

CDR3 protein: CASKGQRSSYNEQFF
CDR3 DNA: TGTGCCAGTAAGGGCCAGCGGAGCTCCTACAATGAGCAGTTCTTC
J gene: TRBJ2-1
V gene: TRBV19
clone size: NA
D gene: NA

CDR3 protein: CASSRDTSGELFF
CDR3 DNA: TGTGCCAGCTCACGGGACACTTCCGGGGAGCTGTTTTTT
J gene: TRBJ2-2
V gene: TRBV18
clone size: NA
D gene: NA

CDR3 protein: CASSIRGREETQYF
CDR3 DNA: TGTGCCAGTAGTATTCGAGGCAGAGAAGAGACCCAGTACTTC
J gene: TRBJ2-5
V gene: TRBV19
clone size: NA
D gene: NA

CDR3 protein: CASSSYRGASSGANVLTF
CDR3 DNA: TGTGCCAGCAGCTCGTACAGGGGGGCAAGCTCTGGGGCCAACGTCCTGACTTTC
J gene: TRBJ2-6
V gene: TRBV5-6
clone size: once
D gene: TRBD1

CDR3 protein: CASSKGQGGYYGYTF
CDR3 DNA: TGTGCCAGCAGCAAGGGACAGGGAGGATACTATGGCTACACCTTC
J gene: TRBJ1-2
V gene: TRBV7-2
clone size: NA
D gene: TRBD1

CDR3 protein: CASSFRRTRIYEQYF
CDR3 DNA: TGTGCCAGCAGCTTCCGACGGACTAGGATATACGAGCAGTACTTC
J gene: TRBJ2-7
V gene: TRBV7-3
clone size: few
D gene: TRBD2

CDR3 protein: CASSAGYNTGELFF
CDR3 DNA: TGTGCCAGCAGCGCAGGGTACAACACCGGGGAGCTGTTTTTT
J gene: TRBJ2-2
V gene: TRBV9
clone size: NA
D gene: NA

CDR3 protein: CASSPSGTGGFGYTF
CDR3 DNA: TGTGCCAGCAGTCCATCCGGGACAGGGGGTTTTGGCTACACCTTC
J gene: TRBJ1-2
V gene: TRBV28
clone size: NA
D gene: TRBD1

CDR3 protein: CASSSGTAMNTEAFF
CDR3 DNA: TGTGCCAGCAGTTCAGGGACAGCAATGAACACTGAAGCTTTCTTT
J gene: TRBJ1-1
V gene: TRBV28
clone size: once
D gene: TRBD1

CDR3 protein: CASSLSSKTGSGELFF
CDR3 DNA: TGTGCCAGCAGCTTGTCCTCCAAGACAGGGTCCGGGGAGCTGTTTTTT
J gene: TRBJ2-2
V gene: TRBV5-5
clone size: NA
D gene: TRBD1

CDR3 protein: CAWSAGNKGYTF
CDR3 DNA: TGTGCCTGGAGTGCGGGGAATAAGGGCTACACCTTC
J gene: TRBJ1-2
V gene: TRBV30
clone size: NA
D gene: NA

CDR3 protein: CASRLLAGAYYEQYF
CDR3 DNA: TGCGCCAGCAGGTTACTAGCGGGAGCCTACTACGAGCAGTACTTC
J gene: TRBJ2-7
V gene: TRBV23-1
clone size: NA
D gene: TRBD2

CDR3 protein: CASGLVLGYLIEAFF
CDR3 DNA: TGTGCTAGTGGTTTGGTACTAGGGTATCTAATTGAAGCTTTCTTT
J gene: TRBJ1-1
V gene: TRBV12-5
clone size: NA
D gene: NA

CDR3 protein: CASSQDRRTGGRNIQYF
CDR3 DNA: TGCGCCAGCAGCCAAGATCGAAGGACAGGGGGCAGAAACATTCAGTACTTC
J gene: TRBJ2-4
V gene: TRBV4-1
clone size: NA
D gene: TRBD1

CDR3 protein: CASSPNTALAAGELFF
CDR3 DNA: TGTGCCAGCAGCCCAAATACCGCCCTAGCGGCCGGGGAGCTGTTTTTT
J gene: TRBJ2-2
V gene: TRBV3-1/TRBV3-2
clone size: NA
D gene: TRBD2

CDR3 protein: CASSLGGTRFVGELFF
CDR3 DNA: TGCGCCAGCAGCTTGGGTGGGACTAGATTCGTCGGGGAGCTGTTTTTT
J gene: TRBJ2-2
V gene: TRBV5-1
clone size: NA
D gene: TRBD2

CDR3 protein: CASSLDILGQEAFF
CDR3 DNA: TGTGCCAGCAGCTTGGACATCTTGGGACAGGAAGCTTTCTTT
J gene: TRBJ1-1
V gene: TRBV5-4
clone size: NA
D gene: TRBD1

CDR3 protein: CAWSVLGQGEETQYF
CDR3 DNA: TGTGCCTGGAGTGTTCTGGGACAGGGTGAAGAGACCCAGTACTTC
J gene: TRBJ2-5
V gene: TRBV30
clone size: few
D gene: TRBD1

CDR3 protein: CASSDRFRSNEQFF
CDR3 DNA: TGTGCCAGCAGTGATCGCTTTCGTAGCAATGAGCAGTTCTTC
J gene: TRBJ2-1
V gene: TRBV6-4
clone size: few
D gene: NA

CDR3 protein: CSASRLAGVEQYF
CDR3 DNA: TGCAGTGCTAGTAGACTAGCGGGAGTCGAGCAGTACTTC
J gene: TRBJ2-7
V gene: TRBV20-1
clone size: NA
D gene: TRBD2

CDR3 protein: CASSFDRGYGYTF
CDR3 DNA: TGCGCCAGCAGCTTTGACAGGGGCTATGGCTACACCTTC
J gene: TRBJ1-2
V gene: TRBV5-1
clone size: NA
D gene: TRBD1